A selection of T cell receptor beta chains follows, all from one sample in a study of OX40 agonist ivuxolimab in advanced cancers. Generated by immunoSEQ multiplex PCR, the TCRdb table keeps only in-frame clones and is missing some. Of under 80,000 clones in the sample, approximately 88% were seen once. This specimen was CD4+ or CD8+ T cells sorted from blood, taken in a trial of the OX40 agonist ivuxolimab. The receptors derive from an adult with an advanced solid tumor such as melanoma, head and neck, liver or kidney cancer. The CDR3 runs from the conserved cysteine through the conserved F or W. The D gene is left open where the match is weak. Clone sizes are given selectively: once, few, many, or a class where the clone is expanded.

V gene	D gene	clone size	J gene	CDR3 DNA	CDR3 protein
TRBV6-1	TRBD1	-	TRBJ1-3	TGTGCCAGCTTACAGGGGGCGGGCGGAAACACCATATATTTT	CASLQGAGGNTIYF
TRBV18	-	-	TRBJ2-3	TGTGCCAGCTCACTCGGCACAGATACGCAGTATTTT	CASSLGTDTQYF
TRBV5-1	TRBD2	-	TRBJ2-3	TGCGCCAGCAGCGCGGGACTAGCGGGAGGGTCAGATACGCAGTATTTT	CASSAGLAGGSDTQYF
TRBV9	-	-	TRBJ2-2	TGTGCCAGCAGCCCCACTGGGCAGGGTCGTGGGGAGCTGTTTTTT	CASSPTGQGRGELFF
TRBV5-4	TRBD1	-	TRBJ2-7	TGTGCCAGCAGCATATGGGACAGGAGGTCCTACGAGCAGTACTTC	CASSIWDRRSYEQYF
TRBV6-5	TRBD1	-	TRBJ1-1	TGTGCCAGCAGCTACAGGGGAGACGACTTAGCTTTCTTT	CASSYRGDDLAFF
TRBV19	-	-	TRBJ1-5	TGTGCCAGTAGTAAGCTAACGGACGGAGATCAGCCCCAGCATTTT	CASSKLTDGDQPQHF
TRBV2	-	-	TRBJ1-2	TGTGCCAGCAGCTCAGGAGCCACTAACTATGGCTACACCTTC	CASSSGATNYGYTF
TRBV28	-	-	TRBJ1-2	TGTGCCAGCAGTCGTACTTTGGCGCGGATCTATGGCTACACCTTC	CASSRTLARIYGYTF
TRBV7-9	-	-	TRBJ2-6	TGTGCCAGCAGCCTAGTCGGACAGTCCGGGGCCAACGTCCTGACTTTC	CASSLVGQSGANVLTF
TRBV12-5	-	few	TRBJ2-5	TGTGCTAGTGTCACCGGGACTTCCCAAGAGACCCAGTACTTC	CASVTGTSQETQYF
TRBV7-9	-	-	TRBJ2-3	TGTGCCAGCAGCATGGGGACGGGGACTAGCACAGATACGCAGTATTTT	CASSMGTGTSTDTQYF
TRBV25-1	TRBD1	-	TRBJ2-3	TGTGCCAGCAGTGGACAGGGACCAGATACGCAGTATTTT	CASSGQGPDTQYF
TRBV10-3	TRBD2	few	TRBJ2-1	TGTGCCATCAGTGATAAGGCTAGCGGGAGGGGTTCCTACAATGAGCAGTTCTTC	CAISDKASGRGSYNEQFF
TRBV6-1	TRBD1	-	TRBJ2-3	TGTGCCAGCAGTGAAAGGAACAGGGGTGAGACAGATACGCAGTATTTT	CASSERNRGETDTQYF